This T cell receptor (beta chain) appears in the sequencing data of a study of blood T cell repertoires in COVID-19. How the authors handled the data: Reference gene primers were amplified, and this amplification served to estimate nucleated cell counts. TCRdb keeps only in-frame clones here, not all; method: immunoSEQ multiplex PCR. From that table come the V and J calls and clone size; the DNA was used to work out D and trimming. The table has 280,000 or so clones, around 86% seen once; the top ten hold 13%. The CDR3 spans 14 residues. Looked up from germline, CDR1 is SGHTA and CDR2 is FQGNSA. V dropped 1 base and J dropped 1 base, with 8 bases sitting between them. This clone was seen a single time.

Specimen: peripheral blood. The receptor was isolated from a human donor in a cohort sampled during active COVID-19. This sequence joins TRBV7-2 and TRBJ2-7; D remains unclear. The CDR3 coding sequence is TGTGCCAGCAGCTTAGGCGGAACTTCCTACGAGCAGTACTTC. It yields the protein CASSLGGTSYEQYF.